This T cell receptor (beta chain) stems from a study of stem cell transplantation in POMP-related autoinflammatory disease. Whole-study context: Impaired MHC class I-dependent CD8+ differentiation was hypothesized from defective thymoproteasomes. Before transplant: CD4+ naive skewing, low CD8+ proportions, reduced cytokine secretion. Whole-study findings and limits: Across all analyzed T-cell subsets, patients with PRAID tended toward reduced diversity and increased clonality.

PRAID featured prominent immunodeficiency. Produced via immunoSEQ multiplex PCR; TCRdb's table is partial and in-frame only. The data show some 33,000 clones, about 90% seen once. Concerning this clone: Its target is unknown.

Trimming took off 7 bases at V and 4 bases at J, with 13 bases between the two ends. The germline gives CDR1 MNHNS, CDR2 SASEGT. This CDR3 comprises 14 residues. The clonotype was recovered from a human donor with POMP-related autoinflammation and immune dysregulation (PRAID). Source: CD4+ T cells from PBMCs, taken before stem cell transplantation. The chain employs TRBV6-1 and TRBJ2-2, with D hard to call. DNA of the CDR3: TGTGCCAGCATACGCAGTTCCCTCACCGGGGAGCTGTTTTTT. Amino acids: CASIRSSLTGELFF.